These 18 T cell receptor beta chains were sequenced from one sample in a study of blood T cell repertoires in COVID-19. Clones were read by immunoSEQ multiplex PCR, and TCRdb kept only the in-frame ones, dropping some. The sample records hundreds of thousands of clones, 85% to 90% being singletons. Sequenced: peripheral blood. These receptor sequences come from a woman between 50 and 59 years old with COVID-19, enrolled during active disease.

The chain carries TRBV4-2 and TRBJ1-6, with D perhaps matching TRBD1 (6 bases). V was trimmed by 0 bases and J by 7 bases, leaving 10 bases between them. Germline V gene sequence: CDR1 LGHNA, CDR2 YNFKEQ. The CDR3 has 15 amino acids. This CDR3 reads CASSQDQGTNSPLHF. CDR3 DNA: TGTGCCAGCAGCCAAGATCAGGGGACGAATTCACCCCTCCACTTT.

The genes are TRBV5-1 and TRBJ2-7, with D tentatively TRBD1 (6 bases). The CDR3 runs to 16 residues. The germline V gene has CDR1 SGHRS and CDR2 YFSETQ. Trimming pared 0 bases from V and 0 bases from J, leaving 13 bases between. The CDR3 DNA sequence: TGCGCCAGCAGCTTGGGGGGGCAGCAAGGCTCCTACGAGCAGTACTTC. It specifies CASSLGGQQGSYEQYF.

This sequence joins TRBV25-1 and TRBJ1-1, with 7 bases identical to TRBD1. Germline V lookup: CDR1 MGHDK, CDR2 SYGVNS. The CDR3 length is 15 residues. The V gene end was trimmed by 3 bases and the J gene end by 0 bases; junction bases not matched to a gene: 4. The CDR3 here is CASSESRGLNTEAFF. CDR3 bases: TGTGCCAGCAGTGAGAGCAGGGGGTTGAACACTGAAGCTTTCTTT. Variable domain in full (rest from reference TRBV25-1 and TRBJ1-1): EADIYQTPRYLVIGTGKKITLECSQTMGHDKMYWYQQDPGMELHLIHYSYGVNSTEKGDLSSESTVSRIRTEHFPLTLESARPSHTSQYLCASSESRGLNTEAFFGQGTRLTVV.

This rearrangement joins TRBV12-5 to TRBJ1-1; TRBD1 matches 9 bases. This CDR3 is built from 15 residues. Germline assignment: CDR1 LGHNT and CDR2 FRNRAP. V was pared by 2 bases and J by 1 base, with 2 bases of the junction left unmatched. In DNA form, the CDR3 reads TGTGCTAGTGGTTTGACGACAGGGGGGAACACTGAAGCTTTCTTT. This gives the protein CASGLTTGGNTEAFF.

The CDR3 region has the DNA TGTGCCACCAGTGACGCAGGTCCAAATCAGCCCCAGCATTTT. Translating it yields CATSDAGPNQPQHF. The V gene is TRBV24-1, the J gene TRBJ1-5; D not resolved. The germline CDR1 and CDR2 sequences are KGHDR and SFDVKD. CDR3 length: 14 residues. Trimming cost V 4 bases and J 4 bases, with 10 bases left between them.

The CDR3 bases are TGCGCCAGCAGCTTATCCGGGACAGCTTACAATGAGCAGTTCTTC. Protein sequence: CASSLSGTAYNEQFF. The chain couples TRBV4-1 to TRBJ2-1; TRBD1 matches at 7 bases. This CDR3 spans 15 amino acids. Germline CDR1 is MGHRA and CDR2 is YSYEKL. Trimming at V came to 5 bases and at J to 4 bases, leaving 8 bases not matched to a gene.

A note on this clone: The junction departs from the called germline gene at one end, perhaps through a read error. The CDR3 DNA reads as TGTGCCAGCAGCTTGGACAGGGGTCCGGCGGAGCTGTACTTC. Protein: CASSLDRGPAELYF. The chain is built from TRBV7-8 and TRBJ2-7; 9 nucleotides agree with TRBD1. The CDR3 totals 14 residues. Germline assignment: CDR1 SGHVS and CDR2 FQNEAQ.

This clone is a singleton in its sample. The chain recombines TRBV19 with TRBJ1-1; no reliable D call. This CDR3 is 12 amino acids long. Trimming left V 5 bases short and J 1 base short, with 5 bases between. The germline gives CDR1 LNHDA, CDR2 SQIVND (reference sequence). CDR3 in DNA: TGTGCCAGTAGTTCAGGGAACACTGAAGCTTTCTTT. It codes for CASSSGNTEAFF.

The CDR3 nucleotides are TGTGCCTCCCGACAGGGACCGAACACTGAAGCTTTCTTT. This gives the protein CASRQGPNTEAFF. V is TRBV12-3 or TRBV12-4 and J is TRBJ1-1; 7 bases match TRBD1. The CDR3 spans 13 residues. After removal of 11 bases from V and 1 base from J, the junction contained 7 bases not matched to a gene.

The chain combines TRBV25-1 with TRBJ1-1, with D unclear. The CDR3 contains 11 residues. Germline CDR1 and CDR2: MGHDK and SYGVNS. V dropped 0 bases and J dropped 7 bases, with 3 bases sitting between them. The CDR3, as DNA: TGTGCCAGCAGTGAATACAGTGAAGCTTTCTTT. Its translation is CASSEYSEAFF.

The CDR3 DNA reads TGCGCCAGCAGCTTTAGCGGGGGACAAGTCCAGTTCTTC. As protein: CASSFSGGQVQFF. The chain links TRBV5-1 to TRBJ2-1, with 9 bases identical to TRBD2. From germline, CDR1 is SGHRS and CDR2 YFSETQ. The CDR3 runs 13 residues. Trimming took 2 bases from V and 13 from J; bases not matched to a gene: 7.

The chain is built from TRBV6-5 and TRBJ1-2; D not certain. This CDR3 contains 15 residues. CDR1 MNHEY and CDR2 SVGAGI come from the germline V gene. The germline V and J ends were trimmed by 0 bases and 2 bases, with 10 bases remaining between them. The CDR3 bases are TGTGCCAGCAGTTACTCGATTCGAGGGAACTATGGCTACACCTTC. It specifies CASSYSIRGNYGYTF.

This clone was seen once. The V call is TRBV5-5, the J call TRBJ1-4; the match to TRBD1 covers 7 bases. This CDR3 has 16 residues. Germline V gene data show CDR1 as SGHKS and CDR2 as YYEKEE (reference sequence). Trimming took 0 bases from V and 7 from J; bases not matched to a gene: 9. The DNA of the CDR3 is TGTGCCAGCAGCTTGGAGGCAGGGGGATATAGTGAAAAACTGTTTTTT. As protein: CASSLEAGGYSEKLFF.

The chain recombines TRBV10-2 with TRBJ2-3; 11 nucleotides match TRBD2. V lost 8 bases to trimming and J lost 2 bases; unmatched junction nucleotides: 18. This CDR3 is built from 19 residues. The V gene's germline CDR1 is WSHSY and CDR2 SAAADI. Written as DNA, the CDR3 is TGCGCCAGCGACAGCTTTTTTAGCGGGGGGGGAGTCGTCACAGATACGCAGTATTTT. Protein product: CASDSFFSGGGVVTDTQYF.

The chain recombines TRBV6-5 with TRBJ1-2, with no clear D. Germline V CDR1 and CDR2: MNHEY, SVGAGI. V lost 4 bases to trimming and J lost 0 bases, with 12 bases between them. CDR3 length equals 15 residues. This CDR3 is CASSSRTATNYGYTF. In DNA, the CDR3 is TGTGCCAGCAGTTCCCGGACTGCTACTAACTATGGCTACACCTTC.

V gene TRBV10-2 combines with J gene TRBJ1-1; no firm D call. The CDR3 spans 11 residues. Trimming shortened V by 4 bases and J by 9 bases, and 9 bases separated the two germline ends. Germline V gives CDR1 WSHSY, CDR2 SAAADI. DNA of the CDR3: TGCGCCAGCAGTGGTGGCAGGCAAGCTTTCTTT. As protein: CASSGGRQAFF.

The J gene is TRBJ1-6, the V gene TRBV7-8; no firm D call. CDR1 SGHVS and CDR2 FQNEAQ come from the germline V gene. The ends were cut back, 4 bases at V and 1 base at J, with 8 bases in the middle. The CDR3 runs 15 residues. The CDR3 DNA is TGTGCCAGCAGCTGGGGAGGATCCTATAATTCACCCCTCCACTTT. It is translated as CASSWGGSYNSPLHF.

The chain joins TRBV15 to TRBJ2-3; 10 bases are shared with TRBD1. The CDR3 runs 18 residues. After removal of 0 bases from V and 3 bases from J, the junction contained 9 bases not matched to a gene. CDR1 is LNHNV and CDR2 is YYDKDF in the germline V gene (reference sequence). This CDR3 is CATSRDYPDRGGTDTQYF. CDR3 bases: TGTGCCACCAGCAGAGATTATCCGGACAGGGGGGGGACAGATACGCAGTATTTT. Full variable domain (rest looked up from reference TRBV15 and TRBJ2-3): DAMVIQNPRYQVTQFGKPVTLSCSQTLNHNVMYWYQQKSSQAPKLLFHYYDKDFNNEADTPDNFQSRRPNTSFCFLDIRSPGLGDTAMYLCATSRDYPDRGGTDTQYFGPGTRLTVL.